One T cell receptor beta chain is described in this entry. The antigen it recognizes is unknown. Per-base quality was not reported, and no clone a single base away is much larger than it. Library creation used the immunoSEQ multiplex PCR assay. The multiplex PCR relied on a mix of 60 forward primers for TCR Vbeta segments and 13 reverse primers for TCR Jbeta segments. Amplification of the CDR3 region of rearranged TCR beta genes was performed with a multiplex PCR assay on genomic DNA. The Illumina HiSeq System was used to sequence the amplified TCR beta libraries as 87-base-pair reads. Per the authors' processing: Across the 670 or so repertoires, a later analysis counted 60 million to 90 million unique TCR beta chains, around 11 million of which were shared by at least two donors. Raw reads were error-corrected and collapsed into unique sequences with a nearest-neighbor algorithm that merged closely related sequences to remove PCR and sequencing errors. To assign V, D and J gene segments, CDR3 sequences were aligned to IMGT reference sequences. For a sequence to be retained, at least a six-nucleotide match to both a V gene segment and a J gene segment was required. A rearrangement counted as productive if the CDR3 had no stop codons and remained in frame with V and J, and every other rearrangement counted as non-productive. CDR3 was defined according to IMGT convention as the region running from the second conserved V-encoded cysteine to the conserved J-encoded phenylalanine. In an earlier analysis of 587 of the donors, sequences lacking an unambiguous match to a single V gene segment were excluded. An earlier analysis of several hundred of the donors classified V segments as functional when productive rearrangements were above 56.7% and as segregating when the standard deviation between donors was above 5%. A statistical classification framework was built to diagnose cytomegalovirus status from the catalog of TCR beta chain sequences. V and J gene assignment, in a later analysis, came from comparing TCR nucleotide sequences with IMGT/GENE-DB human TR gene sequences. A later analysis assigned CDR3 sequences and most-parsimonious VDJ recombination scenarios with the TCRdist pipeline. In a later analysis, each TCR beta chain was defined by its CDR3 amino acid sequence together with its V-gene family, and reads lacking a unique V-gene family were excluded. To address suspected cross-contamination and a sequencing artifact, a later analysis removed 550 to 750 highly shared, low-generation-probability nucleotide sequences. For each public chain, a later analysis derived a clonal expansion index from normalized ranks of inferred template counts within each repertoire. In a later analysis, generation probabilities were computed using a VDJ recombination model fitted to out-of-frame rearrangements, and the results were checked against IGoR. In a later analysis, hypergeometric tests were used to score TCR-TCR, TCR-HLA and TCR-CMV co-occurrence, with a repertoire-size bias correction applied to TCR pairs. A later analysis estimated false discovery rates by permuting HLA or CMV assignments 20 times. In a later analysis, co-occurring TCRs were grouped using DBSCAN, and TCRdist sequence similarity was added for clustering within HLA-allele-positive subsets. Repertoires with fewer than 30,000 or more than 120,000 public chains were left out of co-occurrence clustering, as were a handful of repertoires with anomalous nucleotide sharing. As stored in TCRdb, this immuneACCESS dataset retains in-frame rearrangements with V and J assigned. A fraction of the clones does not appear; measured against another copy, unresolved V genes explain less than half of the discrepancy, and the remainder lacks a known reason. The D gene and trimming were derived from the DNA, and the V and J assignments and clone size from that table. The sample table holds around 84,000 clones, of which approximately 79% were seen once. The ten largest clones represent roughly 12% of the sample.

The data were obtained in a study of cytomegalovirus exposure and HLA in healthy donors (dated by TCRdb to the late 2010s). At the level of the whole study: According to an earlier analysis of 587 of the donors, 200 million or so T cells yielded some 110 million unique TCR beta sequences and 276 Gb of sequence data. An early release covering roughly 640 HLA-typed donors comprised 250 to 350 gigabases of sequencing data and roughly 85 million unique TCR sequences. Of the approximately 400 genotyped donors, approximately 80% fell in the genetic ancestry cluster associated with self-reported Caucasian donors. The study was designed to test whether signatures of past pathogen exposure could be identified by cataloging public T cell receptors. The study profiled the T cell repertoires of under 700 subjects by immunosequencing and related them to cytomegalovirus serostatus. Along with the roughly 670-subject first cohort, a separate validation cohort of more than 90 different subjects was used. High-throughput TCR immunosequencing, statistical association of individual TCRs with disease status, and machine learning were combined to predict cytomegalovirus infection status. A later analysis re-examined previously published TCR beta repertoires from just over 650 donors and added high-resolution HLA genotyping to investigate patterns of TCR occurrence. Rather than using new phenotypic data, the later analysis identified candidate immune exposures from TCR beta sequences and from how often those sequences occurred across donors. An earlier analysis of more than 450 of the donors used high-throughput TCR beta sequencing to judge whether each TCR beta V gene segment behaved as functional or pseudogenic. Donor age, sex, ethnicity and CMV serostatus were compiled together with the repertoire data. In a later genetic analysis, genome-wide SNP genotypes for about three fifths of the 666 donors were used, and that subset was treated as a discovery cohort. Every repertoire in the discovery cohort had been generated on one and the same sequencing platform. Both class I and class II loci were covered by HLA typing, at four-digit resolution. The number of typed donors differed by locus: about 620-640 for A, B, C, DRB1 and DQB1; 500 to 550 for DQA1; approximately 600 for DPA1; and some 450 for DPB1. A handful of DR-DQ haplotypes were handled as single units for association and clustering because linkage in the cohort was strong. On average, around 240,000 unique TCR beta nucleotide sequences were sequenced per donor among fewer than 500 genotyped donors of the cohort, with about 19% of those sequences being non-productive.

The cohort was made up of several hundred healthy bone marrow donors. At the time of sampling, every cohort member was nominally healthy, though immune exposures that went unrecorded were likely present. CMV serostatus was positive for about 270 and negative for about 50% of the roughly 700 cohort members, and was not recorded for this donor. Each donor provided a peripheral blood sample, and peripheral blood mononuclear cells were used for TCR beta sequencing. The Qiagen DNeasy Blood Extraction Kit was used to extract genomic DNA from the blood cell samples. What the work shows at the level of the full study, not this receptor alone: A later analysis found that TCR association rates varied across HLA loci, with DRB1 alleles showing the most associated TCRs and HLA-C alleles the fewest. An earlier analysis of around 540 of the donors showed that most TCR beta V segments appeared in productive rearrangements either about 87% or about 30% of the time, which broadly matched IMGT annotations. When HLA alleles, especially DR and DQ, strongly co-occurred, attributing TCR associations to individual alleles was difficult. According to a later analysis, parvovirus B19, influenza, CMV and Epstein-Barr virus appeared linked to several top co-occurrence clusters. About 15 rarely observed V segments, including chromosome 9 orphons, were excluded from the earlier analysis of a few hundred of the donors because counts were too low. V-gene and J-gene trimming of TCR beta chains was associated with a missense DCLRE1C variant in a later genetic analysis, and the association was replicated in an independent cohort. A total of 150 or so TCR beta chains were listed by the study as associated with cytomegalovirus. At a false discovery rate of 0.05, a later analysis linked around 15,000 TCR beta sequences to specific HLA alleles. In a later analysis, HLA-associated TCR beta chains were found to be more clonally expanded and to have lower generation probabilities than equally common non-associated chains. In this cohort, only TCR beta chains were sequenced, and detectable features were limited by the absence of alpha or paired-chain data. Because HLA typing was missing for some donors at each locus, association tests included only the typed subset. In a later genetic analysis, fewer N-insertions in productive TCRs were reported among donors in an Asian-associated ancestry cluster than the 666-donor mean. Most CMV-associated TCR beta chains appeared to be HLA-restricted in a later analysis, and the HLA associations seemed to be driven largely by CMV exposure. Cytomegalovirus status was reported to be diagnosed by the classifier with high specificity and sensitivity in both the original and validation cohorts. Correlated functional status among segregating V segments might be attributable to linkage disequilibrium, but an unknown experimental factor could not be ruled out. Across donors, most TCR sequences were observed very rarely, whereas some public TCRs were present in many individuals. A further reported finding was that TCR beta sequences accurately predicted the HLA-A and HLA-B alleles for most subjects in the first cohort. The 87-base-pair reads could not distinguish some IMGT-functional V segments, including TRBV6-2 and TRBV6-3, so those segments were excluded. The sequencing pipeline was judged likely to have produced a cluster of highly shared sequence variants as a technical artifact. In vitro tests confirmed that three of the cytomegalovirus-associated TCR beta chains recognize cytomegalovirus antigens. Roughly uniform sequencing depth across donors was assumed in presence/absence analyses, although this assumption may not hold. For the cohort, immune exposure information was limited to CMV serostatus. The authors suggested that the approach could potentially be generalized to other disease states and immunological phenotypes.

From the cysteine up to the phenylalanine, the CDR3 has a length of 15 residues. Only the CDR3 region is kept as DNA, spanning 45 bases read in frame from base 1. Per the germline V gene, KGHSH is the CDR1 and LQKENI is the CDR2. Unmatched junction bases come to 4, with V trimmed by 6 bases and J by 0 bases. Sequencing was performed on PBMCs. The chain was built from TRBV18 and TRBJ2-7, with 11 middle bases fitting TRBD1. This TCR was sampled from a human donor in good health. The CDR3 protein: CASSGQGAGSYEQYF. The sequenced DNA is TGTGCCAGCTCCGGACAGGGGGCCGGCTCCTACGAGCAGTACTTC.